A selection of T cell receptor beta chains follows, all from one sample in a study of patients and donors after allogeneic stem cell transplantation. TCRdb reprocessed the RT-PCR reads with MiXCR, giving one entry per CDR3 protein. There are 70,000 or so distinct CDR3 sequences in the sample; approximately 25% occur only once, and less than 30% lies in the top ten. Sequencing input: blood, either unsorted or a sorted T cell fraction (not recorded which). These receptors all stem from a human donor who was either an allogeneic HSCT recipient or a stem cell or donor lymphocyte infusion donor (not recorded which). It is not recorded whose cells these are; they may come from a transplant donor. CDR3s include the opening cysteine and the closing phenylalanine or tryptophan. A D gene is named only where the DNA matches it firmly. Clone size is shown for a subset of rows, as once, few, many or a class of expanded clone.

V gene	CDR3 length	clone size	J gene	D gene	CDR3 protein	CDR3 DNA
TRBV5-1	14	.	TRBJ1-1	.	CGSRQGRLNTEAFF	TGCGGCAGCAGGCAGGGGAGGTTGAACACTGAAGCTTTCTTT
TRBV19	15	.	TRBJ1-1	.	CASSIVWGFGTEAFF	TGTGCCAGTAGTATCGTGTGGGGATTCGGCACTGAAGCTTTCTTT
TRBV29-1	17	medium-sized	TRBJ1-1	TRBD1	CSVPARDRDSWNTEAFF	TGCAGCGTCCCAGCCCGGGACAGGGACAGTTGGAACACTGAAGCTTTCTTT
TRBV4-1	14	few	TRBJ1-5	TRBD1	CASSQTGGWQPQHF	TGCGCCAGCAGCCAGACAGGGGGCTGGCAGCCCCAGCATTTT
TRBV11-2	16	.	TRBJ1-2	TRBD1	CASSSLNRDRVDGYTF	TGTGCCAGCAGCTCTCTTAATCGGGACAGGGTCGATGGCTACACCTTC
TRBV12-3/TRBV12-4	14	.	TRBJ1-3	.	CASSLTALRNTIYF	TGTGCCAGCAGTTTAACAGCACTCCGAAACACCATATATTTT
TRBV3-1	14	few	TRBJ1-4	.	CASSHRGQNEKLFF	TGTGCCAGCAGCCACCGGGGCCAGAATGAAAAACTGTTTTTT
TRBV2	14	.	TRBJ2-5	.	CASKRDSGVETQYF	TGTGCCAGCAAACGGGACAGCGGGGTGGAGACCCAGTACTTC
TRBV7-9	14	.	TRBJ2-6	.	CASSSGVGANVLTF	TGTGCCAGCAGCTCAGGGGTAGGGGCCAACGTCCTGACTTTC
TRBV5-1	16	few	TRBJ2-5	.	CASSLYLLPNQETQYF	TGCGCCAGCAGCTTGTACCTCCTACCAAACCAAGAGACCCAGTACTTC
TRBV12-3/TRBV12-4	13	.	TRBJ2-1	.	CASSLWQVGEQFF	TGTGCCAGCAGTTTGTGGCAAGTGGGTGAGCAGTTCTTC
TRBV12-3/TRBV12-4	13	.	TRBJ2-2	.	CASCSENTGELFF	TGTGCCAGCTGTTCAGAGAACACCGGGGAGCTGTTTTTT
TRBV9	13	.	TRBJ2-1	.	CASSVGPHNEQFF	TGTGCCAGCAGCGTAGGACCTCACAATGAGCAGTTCTTC
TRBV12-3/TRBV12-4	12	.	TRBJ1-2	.	CASSFGAYGYTF	TGTGCCAGCAGTTTTGGGGCGTATGGCTACACCTTC
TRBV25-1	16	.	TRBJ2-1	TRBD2	CASSESLAGDVNEQFF	TGTGCCAGCAGTGAATCCCTAGCGGGGGACGTCAATGAGCAGTTCTTC
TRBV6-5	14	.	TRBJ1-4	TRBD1	CASSFTGGREKLFF	TGTGCCAGCAGTTTTACAGGGGGAAGGGAAAAACTGTTTTTT
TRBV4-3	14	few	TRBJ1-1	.	CASSHGRGNTEAFF	TGCGCCAGCAGCCACGGACGAGGAAACACTGAAGCTTTCTTT
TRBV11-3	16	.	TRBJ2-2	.	CASSLEPRTKTGELFF	TGTGCCAGCAGCTTAGAGCCGCGGACTAAAACCGGGGAGCTGTTTTTT
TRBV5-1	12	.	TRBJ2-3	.	CASSFLPDTQYF	TGCGCCAGCAGCTTTTTGCCAGATACGCAGTATTTT
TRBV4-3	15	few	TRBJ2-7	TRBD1	CASSQDRAFSYEQYF	TGCGCCAGCAGCCAGGACAGGGCCTTCTCCTACGAGCAGTACTTC
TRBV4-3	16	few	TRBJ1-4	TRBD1	CASSEPRQGLVEKLFF	TGCGCCAGCAGCGAACCCCGACAGGGTTTGGTGGAAAAACTGTTTTTT
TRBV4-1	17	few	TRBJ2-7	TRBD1	CASSHPGQGRSSYEQYF	TGCGCCAGCAGCCACCCCGGACAGGGCCGGAGCTCCTACGAGCAGTACTTC
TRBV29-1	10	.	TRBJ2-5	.	CSAGGETQYF	TGCAGCGCCGGAGGGGAGACCCAGTACTTC
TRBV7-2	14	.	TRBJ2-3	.	CATRGGGGTDTQYF	TGTGCCACCAGAGGGGGGGGAGGCACAGATACGCAGTATTTT
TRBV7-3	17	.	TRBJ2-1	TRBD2	CASSPPWTSGSPNEQFF	TGTGCCAGCAGCCCACCCTGGACTAGCGGGAGTCCCAATGAGCAGTTCTTC
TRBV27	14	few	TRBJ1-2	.	CASSPLLGNYGYTF	TGTGCCAGCAGCCCCCTTTTAGGGAACTATGGCTACACCTTC
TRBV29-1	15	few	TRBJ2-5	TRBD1	CSVELTTGGWETQYF	TGCAGCGTTGAATTAACGACAGGGGGCTGGGAGACCCAGTACTTC
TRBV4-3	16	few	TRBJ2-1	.	CASSQAFTATYNEQFF	TGCGCCAGCAGCCAAGCGTTTACCGCTACCTACAATGAGCAGTTCTTC
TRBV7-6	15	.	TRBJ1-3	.	CASSLEAGSGNTIYF	TGTGCCAGCAGCTTAGAGGCGGGATCTGGAAACACCATATATTTT
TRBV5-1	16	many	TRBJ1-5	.	CASSLAGPHGGQPQHF	TGCGCCAGCTCCCTGGCCGGGCCCCACGGTGGTCAGCCCCAGCATTTT
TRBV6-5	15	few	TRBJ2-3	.	CASSYNGPYADTQYF	TGTGCCAGCAGTTACAACGGACCCTACGCAGATACGCAGTATTTT
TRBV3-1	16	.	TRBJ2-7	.	CASSLGRGTFSYEQYF	TGTGCCAGCAGCCTGGGTAGGGGAACCTTCTCCTACGAGCAGTACTTC
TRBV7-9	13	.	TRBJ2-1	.	CASSLLVDNEQFF	TGTGCCAGCAGCTTACTAGTGGACAATGAGCAGTTCTTC
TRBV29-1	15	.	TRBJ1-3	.	CSVGATTGKGGPIYF	TGCAGCGTTGGTGCGACCACAGGGAAGGGTGGCCCCATATATTTT